A selection of T cell receptor beta chains follows, all from one sample in a study of T cells after yellow fever vaccination. TCRdb processed the 5' RACE reads anew with MiXCR; each CDR3 protein has one entry. The sample lists more than 450,000 distinct CDR3 sequences; roughly a fifth were seen once. The sample was PBMCs, taken roughly 20 days after the first yellow fever vaccination. Source of these receptors: a man aged 18 to 29 who received the YFV17D yellow fever vaccine. The conserved cysteine and the conserved F or W are not part of the CDR3 here. Fields, in order: CDR3 length, clone size, J gene, V gene, CDR3 protein. Clone size is given for some rows only: seen once, a few or many times, or a class if the clone is expanded.

>12|.|TRBJ2-6|TRBV7-8
ASNPTSGANVLT
>14|once|TRBJ2-7|TRBV5-1
ASSLRLGLAEYEQY
>12|few|TRBJ2-3|TRBV10-3
AISVRQTTDTQY
>10|.|TRBJ2-5|TRBV29-1
SVRTGVETQY
>13|.|TRBJ2-1|TRBV7-2
ASSPRGDRGGEQF
>12|.|TRBJ2-5|TRBV5-1
ASSLMAYQETQY
>11|.|TRBJ2-1|TRBV5-1
ASSLGQEAEQF
>9|.|TRBJ1-2|TRBV6-5
ASKQGYGYT
>15|.|TRBJ2-2|TRBV18
ASSPPDRGVNTGELF
>12|.|TRBJ2-3|TRBV5-1
ASRPGLDTDTQY
>12|.|TRBJ2-1|TRBV5-4
ASSFGNRNNEQF
>15|.|TRBJ1-2|TRBV4-3
ASSQDPGLSGWYGYT
>13|many|TRBJ2-3|TRBV20-1
SATTSGRSTDTQY
>12|.|TRBJ2-7|TRBV7-2
ASSLVRGTYEQY
>9|few|TRBJ2-2|TRBV6-5
ASSYAGELF
>13|.|TRBJ1-6|TRBV4-1
ASSDRVAYNSPLH
>12|few|TRBJ1-1|TRBV5-1
ASSLVGQGTEAF
>13|.|TRBJ1-5|TRBV12-3/TRBV12-4
ASSSGSGGDQPQH
>12|.|TRBJ1-2|TRBV15
ATSRDQGPGGYT
>16|few|TRBJ2-3|TRBV5-6
ASSPTPHQGPNSDTQY
>17|.|TRBJ2-7|TRBV11-1
ASSLRTAELAGGDYEQY
>11|few|TRBJ1-2|TRBV18
ASSPDAVYGYT
>12|.|TRBJ2-2|TRBV4-3
ASSRWTGNGELF
>16|.|TRBJ1-5|TRBV6-2/TRBV6-3
ASSYKGLQRSRNQPQH
>11|.|TRBJ1-3|TRBV12-3/TRBV12-4
ASTQWSGNTIY
>13|few|TRBJ1-2|TRBV10-3
AISEPSGGSYGYT
>13|.|TRBJ2-5|TRBV7-2
ASSITPGVLGTQY
>12|.|TRBJ1-1|TRBV20-1
SAANSGTSIEAF
>10|.|TRBJ2-1|TRBV10-3
ALRTGGNEQF
>11|.|TRBJ1-2|TRBV7-3
ASSFSGGNGYT
>12|.|TRBJ1-2|TRBV5-1
ASSFWDRHDGYT
>14|.|TRBJ2-1|TRBV7-2
ASSLVLQSSYNEQF
>16|few|TRBJ2-7|TRBV5-1
ASSLRGGWSGDTYEQY
>10|.|TRBJ1-5|TRBV20-1
SAGEGDQPQH
>13|few|TRBJ1-6|TRBV10-3
AISESGGSNSPLH
>14|many|TRBJ2-5|TRBV7-2
ASSLVDRRVQETQY
>17|few|TRBJ2-1|TRBV7-7
ASSLAPASGGTPYGEQF
>15|.|TRBJ1-2|TRBV12-3/TRBV12-4
ASSLWGPQKVGYGYT
>11|.|TRBJ2-1|TRBV5-1
ASSREPYNEQF
>14|few|TRBJ2-3|TRBV7-3
ASSFPTGGRSDTQY
>11|few|TRBJ1-2|TRBV18
ASSPRMPAGYT
>12|few|TRBJ1-1|TRBV29-1
SVKAGSMNTEAF
>13|few|TRBJ2-4|TRBV7-9
ASSSLWVAKNIQY
>12|few|TRBJ1-1|TRBV7-9
ASSLAQPHTEAF
>17|.|TRBJ2-4|TRBV7-6
ASSLAGLAGGPGVNIQY
>10|.|TRBJ2-5|TRBV20-1
SEVARGETQY
>11|.|TRBJ2-6|TRBV4-1
ASSHAEANVLT
>13|.|TRBJ1-4|TRBV7-9
ASSPGQGEVEKLF
>19|few|TRBJ2-6|TRBV5-1
ASSLAPGRILDSSGANVLT
>13|.|TRBJ2-7|TRBV29-1
SVEIRRGLSYEQY
>13|.|TRBJ2-1|TRBV20-1
SARDLGRGLYEQF
>11|few|TRBJ2-1|TRBV20-1
SAWRDPYNEQF
>13|.|TRBJ2-5|TRBV28
ASRRTGGSKETQY
>17|.|TRBJ2-1|TRBV4-3
ASSQGWDRGPSSYNEQF
>14|.|TRBJ1-6|TRBV5-1
ASSLAGALVHSPLH